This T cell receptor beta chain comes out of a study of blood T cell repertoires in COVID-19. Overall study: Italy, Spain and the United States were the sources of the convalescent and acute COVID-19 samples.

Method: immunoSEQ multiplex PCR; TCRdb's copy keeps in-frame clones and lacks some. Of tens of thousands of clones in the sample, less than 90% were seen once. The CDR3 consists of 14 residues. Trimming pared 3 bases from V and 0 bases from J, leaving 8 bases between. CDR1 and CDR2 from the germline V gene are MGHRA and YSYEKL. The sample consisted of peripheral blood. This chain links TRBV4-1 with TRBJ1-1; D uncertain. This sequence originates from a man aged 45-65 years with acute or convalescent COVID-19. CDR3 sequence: CASSQTQMNTEAFF. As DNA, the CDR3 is TGCGCCAGCAGCCAGACACAGATGAACACTGAAGCTTTCTTT.